The clone carrying this TCR beta chain was counted at least ten times. The sample belongs to a study of T cells in Graves' hyperthyroidism and ophthalmopathy. Germline V gene lookup returns CDR1 SNHLY and CDR2 FYNNEI. J gave up 8 bases and V 7 bases, and 18 bases lay outside the gene matches. CDR3 length: 16 residues. RNA transcripts served as the template for amplifying TCR beta CDR3 regions. An initial round of RT-PCR targeting the TCR CDR3 relied on the HTBI primer set. TCRdb reprocessed the multiplex PCR reads with MiXCR, giving one entry per CDR3 protein. This sample has 730,000 or so distinct CDR3 sequences, with roughly a sixth found just once.

The sequencing sample was made of blood. The chain employs TRBV2 and TRBJ2-3, with 7 bases identical to TRBD2. This TCR came from a woman in her 50s with Graves' hyperthyroidism that later progressed to Graves' ophthalmopathy. This chain's CDR3 is CASTKRDSRSPLTQYF. The DNA of the CDR3 is TGTGCCAGCACCAAGCGGGACTCCAGATCTCCTCTTACGCAGTATTTT.